The 20 T cell receptor beta chains below were found in one sample sequenced in a study of cytomegalovirus exposure and HLA in healthy donors. The study ran its PCR with 60 Vbeta and 13 Jbeta primers. Here immunoSEQ multiplex PCR was the method, and the copy in TCRdb shows in-frame clones only, minus some. This sample yields some 180,000 clones, of which approximately 85% are seen a single time; approximately 2.5% belongs to the top ten. The sample was PBMCs. The receptor set was obtained from a man between 25 and 39 years old in good health and CMV-seropositive.

The chain joins TRBV5-1 to TRBJ1-2; possible D gene TRBD1, 5 bases. Trimming left V 5 bases short and J 7 bases short, with 18 bases between. The length of the CDR3 is 14 residues. The germline gives CDR1 SGHRS, CDR2 YFSETQ. CDR3 DNA sequence: TGCGCCAGCAGGCCCAATGGGGGGAAGGTTGGCTACACCTTC. It is translated as CASRPNGGKVGYTF.

V is TRBV9 and J is TRBJ2-6, with D tentatively TRBD2 (5 bases). This CDR3 comprises 18 residues. Germline values: CDR1 SGDLS, CDR2 YYNGEE. The germline V and J ends were trimmed by 0 bases and 0 bases, with 13 bases remaining between them. Here the CDR3 reads CASSVDRLDSSGANVLTF. The CDR3 DNA reads as TGTGCCAGCAGCGTAGATCGCCTGGACTCCTCTGGGGCCAACGTCCTGACTTTC.

The chain is built from TRBV7-2 and TRBJ1-5; D is undetermined. V was trimmed by 5 bases and J by 1 base, leaving 15 bases between them. Germline V gives CDR1 SGHTA, CDR2 FQGNSA. This CDR3 is built from 16 residues. CDR3 bases: TGTGCCAGCAGCCGTACACCAAACTACAGCAATCAGCCCCAGCATTTT. Protein sequence: CASSRTPNYSNQPQHF.

This chain links TRBV7-8 with TRBJ1-3; 7 bases match TRBD1. The CDR3 extends over 16 amino acids. V shed 0 bases and J 3 bases; nucleotides not matched to a gene: 5. Looked up from germline, CDR1 is SGHVS and CDR2 is FQNEAQ. CDR3 region: CASSLAGRGYGNTIYF. Here the CDR3 DNA reads TGTGCCAGCAGCTTAGCGGGCAGGGGGTATGGAAACACCATATATTTT.

The V call is TRBV6-5, the J call TRBJ2-5; D is perhaps TRBD1 (6 bases). Trimming left V 6 bases short and J 6 bases short, with 20 bases between. The CDR3 loop spans 15 amino acids. Germline V gives CDR1 MNHEY, CDR2 SVGAGI. CDR3 nucleotide sequence: TGTGCCAGCAGCTTAGCTACAGGGATTGGGAAGACCCAGTACTTC. It yields the protein CASSLATGIGKTQYF.

With respect to this clone: A junction end diverges from the germline sequence, so it may reflect a read error. This CDR3 is CASSLDSAAEQYF. The CDR3 DNA sequence: TGTGCTAGCAGCTTAGATAGCGCGGCCGAGCAGTACTTC. V gene TRBV7-7 combines with J gene TRBJ2-7, with D possibly matching TRBD2 (5 bases). Germline-derived CDR1 and CDR2 are SSHAT and FNYEAQ (reference sequence). CDR3 length: 13 amino acids.

This chain links TRBV7-9 with TRBJ2-7; maybe TRBD1 (6 bases). V was pared by 4 bases and J by 4 bases, with 23 bases between. The CDR3 is made up of 17 amino acids. Germline CDR1 reads SEHNR; CDR2 reads FQNEAQ (reference sequence). CDR3: CASSSISGTRARYEQYF. CDR3 DNA sequence: TGTGCCAGCAGCTCGATCTCCGGGACACGGGCCCGATACGAGCAGTACTTC.

The CDR3 nucleotides are TGTGCCAGTAGTATAGATTTTGGGGGGATGGCCTATCAGCCCCAGCATTTT. Translating gives CASSIDFGGMAYQPQHF. This chain joins TRBV19 and TRBJ1-5; TRBD1 is a possible D gene (5 bases). The germline V gene encodes CDR1 LNHDA and CDR2 SQIVND (reference sequence). The CDR3 spans 17 residues. V gave up 0 bases and J gave up 5 bases, with 17 bases separating them.

The genes are TRBV2 and TRBJ1-2; 9 bases agree with TRBD1. J was trimmed by 5 bases and V by 6 bases; bases with no gene match: 7. The CDR3 extends over 14 amino acids. The V gene's germline CDR1 is SNHLY and CDR2 FYNNEI. The CDR3 protein is CASRTGTGIYGYTF. The CDR3, as DNA: TGTGCCAGCAGGACCGGGACAGGGATATATGGCTACACCTTC.

This clone has only one observation. V and J are TRBV5-1 and TRBJ1-1; D may be TRBD1 (5 bases). V was pared by 1 base and J by 5 bases, with 21 bases between. Germline CDR1 SGHRS, CDR2 YFSETQ. The CDR3 totals 17 residues. The CDR3 protein is CASSLFRDAREETEAFF. The DNA for the CDR3 is TGCGCCAGCAGCTTGTTCCGGGACGCGAGGGAGGAGACTGAAGCTTTCTTT.

This chain uses TRBV6-1 with TRBJ2-2; weak D call: TRBD2 (6 bases). The CDR3 extends over 15 amino acids. CDR1 and CDR2 from the germline V gene are MNHNS and SASEGT. V was clipped by 3 bases and J by 3 bases, with 11 bases between them. Here the CDR3 DNA reads TGTGCCAGCAGTGAGCCGGGACTCCACACCGGGGAGCTGTTTTTT. Protein sequence: CASSEPGLHTGELFF.

As DNA, the CDR3 is TGTGCCAGCAGCCGTACTAGGCATGAGCAGTTCTTC. It encodes CASSRTRHEQFF. This chain joins TRBV5-4 and TRBJ2-1, with D possibly matching TRBD2 (5 bases). V gave up 4 bases and J gave up 8 bases, with 10 bases separating them. This CDR3 has 12 residues. CDR1 and CDR2 from the germline V gene are SGHNT and YYREEE (reference sequence).

The rearrangement joins TRBV11-3 to TRBJ2-5, with D possibly being TRBD1 (5 bases). The CDR3 length is 15 residues. CDR1 and CDR2 from the germline V gene are SGHNT and YENEEA. The V and J ends lost 0 bases and 3 bases respectively, with 11 bases between them. The CDR3 protein is CASSLDGGREETQYF. Written as DNA, the CDR3 is TGTGCCAGCAGCTTAGATGGTGGCAGGGAAGAGACCCAGTACTTC.

V is TRBV19 and J is TRBJ1-2; D call uncertain. CDR3 length: 11 residues. V shed 4 bases and J shed 8 bases, with 8 bases lying between them. Germline-derived CDR1 and CDR2 are LNHDA and SQIVND (reference sequence). Here the CDR3 DNA reads TGTGCCAGTAGTAACTTATGGGGCTACACCTTC. It yields the protein CASSNLWGYTF.

The V gene is TRBV11-2, the J gene TRBJ2-3, with 10 bases fitting TRBD2. The junction had 1 base not matched to a gene; V was cut back by 2 bases and J by 2 bases. Per germline, CDR1 SGHAT and CDR2 FQNNGV. There are 15 residues in the CDR3. In DNA, the CDR3 is TGTGCCAGCAGCTTAACTAGCGGGGTCACAGATACGCAGTATTTT. It translates to CASSLTSGVTDTQYF.

The J gene is TRBJ2-1, the V gene TRBV7-3; D is undetermined. V was trimmed by 4 bases and J by 5 bases, leaving 9 bases between them. Germline CDR1 is SGHTA and CDR2 is FQGTGA. This CDR3 has 13 amino acids. CDR3 in DNA: TGTGCCAGCAGCTCGAGACAAAACAATGAGCAGTTCTTC. This translates into CASSSRQNNEQFF.

This clone has just one count. The chain couples TRBV10-2 to TRBJ2-7; a weak D match, TRBD1 (6 bases). The CDR3 length is 15 residues. V dropped 6 bases and J dropped 3 bases, with 18 bases sitting between them. Germline values: CDR1 WSHSY, CDR2 SAAADI. The CDR3 nucleotides are TGCGCCAGCAGCCCACTAGGGGGAGTGGGCTACGAGCAGTACTTC. As protein: CASSPLGGVGYEQYF.

The chain links TRBV4-1 to TRBJ2-3, with D hard to call. Germline V gene sequence: CDR1 MGHRA, CDR2 YSYEKL. V was cut by 4 bases and J by 4 bases, with 12 bases left in between. CDR3 size: 14 residues. CDR3: CASSLSLAADTQYF. CDR3 in DNA: TGCGCCAGCAGCCTCTCCCTGGCAGCAGATACGCAGTATTTT.

V gene TRBV25-1 combines with J gene TRBJ2-1, with TRBD2 matching over 12 bases. Germline values: CDR1 MGHDK, CDR2 SYGVNS. V lost 4 bases, J lost 3 bases, and 10 bases stayed unmatched. This CDR3 is built from 18 residues. CDR3 sequence: CASSGYSSGRDFYNEQFF. The CDR3 DNA sequence: TGTGCCAGCAGTGGTTATTCTAGCGGGAGGGATTTCTACAATGAGCAGTTCTTC.

The V and J genes are TRBV6-1 and TRBJ2-5; TRBD1 agrees at 7 bases. Germline CDR1 and CDR2: MNHNS and SASEGT. Trimming at V came to 3 bases and at J to 2 bases, leaving 0 bases not matched to a gene. The CDR3 is 13 residues long. The CDR3 nucleotides read TGTGCCAGCAGTGACAGGGGGCAAGAGACCCAGTACTTC. Translating gives CASSDRGQETQYF.